This passage covers 7 T cell receptor beta chains from one sample sequenced in a study of PD-L1 blockade in urothelial cancer. Stated time point: peripheral blood 6 weeks after treatment start. Libraries were prepared by immunoSEQ multiplex PCR; TCRdb keeps only in-frame clonotypes and omits some of them. This sample has tens of thousands of clones, with approximately 89% found just once. The specimen comprised PBMCs, sampled around atezolizumab (anti-PD-L1) treatment. The receptor set was obtained from an elderly woman with urothelial cancer.

The chain uses TRBV7-3 and TRBJ1-1; D unclear. The V gene lost 5 bases and the J gene lost 4 bases, with 11 bases spanning the gap. Germline assignment: CDR1 SGHTA and CDR2 FQGTGA. The CDR3 contains 13 residues. The CDR3 region is CASSQTPATEAFF. The CDR3 bases are TGTGCCAGCAGCCAGACTCCGGCCACTGAAGCTTTCTTT.

The V and J genes are TRBV28 and TRBJ1-3; D might be TRBD1 (5 bases). The V gene lost 6 bases and the J gene lost 0 bases, with 12 bases spanning the gap. Germline CDR1 is MDHEN and CDR2 is SYDVKM. The CDR3 is made up of 15 amino acids. CDR3 nucleotide sequence: TGTGCCAGCAGGACACAGGTTAGCTCTGGAAACACCATATATTTT. Translation gives CASRTQVSSGNTIYF.

The chain employs TRBV6-5 and TRBJ1-1, with D uncertain. CDR1 and CDR2 from the germline V gene are MNHEY and SVGAGI. Deletions cut 2 bases from V and 1 base from J, with 11 bases between. The CDR3 is 15 residues long. The CDR3 region is CASSYAGRENTEAFF. CDR3 DNA sequence: TGTGCCAGCAGTTACGCCGGACGGGAGAACACTGAAGCTTTCTTT.

The CDR3 nucleotides read TGTGCCAGTAGTCGGGGGACAGGGGGTTCCTACAATGAGCAGTTCTTC. This sequence encodes CASSRGTGGSYNEQFF. This chain links TRBV19 with TRBJ2-1; TRBD1 matches 11 bases. Per the germline V gene, CDR1 is LNHDA and CDR2 is SQIVND (reference sequence). This CDR3 has 16 residues. Trimming at V came to 5 bases and at J to 1 base, leaving 4 bases not matched to a gene.

The chain couples TRBV13 to TRBJ2-1; perhaps TRBD1 as D (6 bases). The CDR3 runs to 11 residues. Germline V lookup: CDR1 PRHDT, CDR2 FYEKMQ (reference sequence). Trimming cost V 8 bases and J 6 bases, with 8 bases left between them. The CDR3 loop is CASLGGNEQFF. CDR3 sequence (DNA): TGTGCCAGCTTAGGGGGCAATGAGCAGTTCTTC. The complete variable domain, with remaining parts taken from reference TRBV13 and TRBJ2-1, reads AAGVIQSPRHLIKEKRETATLKCYPIPRHDTVYWYQQGPGQDPQFLISFYEKMQSDKGSIPDRFSAQQFSDYHSELNMSSLELGDSALYFCASLGGNEQFFGPGTRLTVL.

This chain connects TRBV28 to TRBJ2-7; 8 positions match TRBD2. The CDR3 covers 12 residues. V was pared by 7 bases and J by 6 bases, with 5 bases of the junction left unmatched. Germline V lookup: CDR1 MDHEN, CDR2 SYDVKM. Written as DNA, the CDR3 is TGTGCCAGCACCGGACTAGCTTCCGAGCAGTACTTC. It is translated as CASTGLASEQYF.

The chain recombines TRBV28 with TRBJ1-2; TRBD1 matches at 7 bases. J lost 8 bases, V lost 6 bases, and 6 bases had no gene match. The CDR3 totals 12 residues. Germline CDR1 reads MDHEN; CDR2 reads SYDVKM. The CDR3 protein is CASRGNRGGYTF. In nucleotides, the CDR3 is TGTGCCAGCAGGGGGAACAGGGGCGGCTACACCTTC.